Shown below are 14 T cell receptor beta chains from a single sample sequenced in a study of blood T cell repertoires in COVID-19. The protocol was immunoSEQ multiplex PCR, while the TCRdb copy is restricted to in-frame clones and leaves out a portion. Of tens of thousands of clones in the sample, over 75% were seen once. The sequenced sample consisted of peripheral blood. Receptors were obtained from a man in his fifties with active COVID-19.

The chain recombines TRBV20-1 with TRBJ2-3, with TRBD1 identical over 8 bases. This CDR3 region has 13 residues. The junction had 3 bases not matched to a gene; V was cut back by 3 bases and J by 4 bases. Germline V gives CDR1 DFQATT, CDR2 SNEGSKA (reference sequence). Written as DNA, the CDR3 is TGCAGTGCTAGTGTGACAGGGGCAGATACGCAGTATTTT. It codes for CSASVTGADTQYF.

The chain combines TRBV29-1 with TRBJ1-1; D remains unclear. CDR1 and CDR2 from the germline V gene are SQVTM and ANQGSEA. The CDR3 contains 11 residues. CDR3 DNA: TGCACCGGTATCATGAACACTGAAGCTTTCTTT. It specifies CTGIMNTEAFF.

The chain recombines TRBV27 with TRBJ1-2, with D hard to call. Germline-derived CDR1 and CDR2 are MNHEY and SMNVEV (reference sequence). CDR3 length equals 16 residues. The V end was cut by 7 bases, the J end by 4 bases, with 22 bases between. The CDR3 is CASMGSRGSDIYGYTF. The CDR3 DNA follows: TGTGCCAGCATGGGCTCTCGGGGAAGTGATATCTATGGCTACACCTTC.

This clone was counted a few times. The chain has TRBV5-4 and TRBJ2-7; no clear D. Germline values: CDR1 SGHNT, CDR2 YYREEE (reference sequence). The V end lost 5 bases, the J end lost 7 bases, and 16 bases lay between the germline ends. This CDR3 contains 13 residues. CDR3 amino acids: CASSSDSFGEQYF. In DNA, the CDR3 is TGTGCCAGCAGTTCCGACTCATTTGGTGAGCAGTACTTC.

This chain connects TRBV6-4 to TRBJ2-1, with 9 bases identical to TRBD1. The germline V gene encodes CDR1 MRHNA and CDR2 SNTAGT. The V and J ends lost 4 bases and 4 bases, in that order; junction bases with no gene match: 5. The CDR3 is 15 amino acids. The CDR3 nucleotides read TGTGCCAGCAGTGCCGGGGGGACAGGGTACAATGAGCAGTTCTTC. This gives the protein CASSAGGTGYNEQFF.

The rearrangement uses TRBV11-1 and TRBJ1-3, with D hard to call. Germline V gene data show CDR1 as SGHAT and CDR2 as FQDESV (reference sequence). This CDR3 comprises 15 residues. Between the trimmed V and J ends, which lost 8 bases and 0 bases, there was a span of 14 bases. The CDR3 DNA sequence: TGTGCCAGCGAGCATCTCGGTGACTCTGGAAACACCATATATTTT. Translation: CASEHLGDSGNTIYF.

V usage is TRBV7-9 and J usage is TRBJ1-2; 7 positions agree with TRBD1. J lost 4 bases, V lost 4 bases, and 9 bases had no gene match. This CDR3 spans 15 amino acids. Germline V CDR1 and CDR2: SEHNR, FQNEAQ (reference sequence). The CDR3 region is CASSSRPPGGYGYTF. Here the CDR3 DNA reads TGTGCCAGCAGCTCTAGACCCCCAGGGGGCTATGGCTACACCTTC.

The chain links TRBV4-3 to TRBJ2-5; no definite D call. CDR1 is LGHNA and CDR2 is YSLEER in the germline V gene. Trimming pared 0 bases from V and 2 bases from J, leaving 4 bases between. The CDR3 spans 13 residues. CDR3 residues: CASSQDRQETQYF. The CDR3 nucleotides are TGCGCCAGCAGCCAAGACAGGCAAGAGACCCAGTACTTC.

This clone appeared a single time. The chain links TRBV2 to TRBJ1-5; 8 bases are a match to TRBD1. V lost 6 bases and J lost 5; bases outside the gene matches: 9. The CDR3 loop spans 15 amino acids. Germline lookup yields CDR1 SNHLY and CDR2 FYNNEI. CDR3 DNA: TGTGCCAGCAGGGCTACAGGGGGGGTCGATCAGCCCCAGCATTTT. Translation gives CASRATGGVDQPQHF. Complete variable domain (other parts from reference TRBV2 and TRBJ1-5): EPEVTQTPSHQVTQMGQEVILRCVPISNHLYFYWYRQILGQKVEFLVSFYNNEISEKSEIFDDQFSVERPDGSNFTLKIRSTKLEDSAMYFCASRATGGVDQPQHFGDGTRLSIL.

This clone was detected once. The rearrangement links TRBV5-1 to TRBJ1-6, with D perhaps matching TRBD1 (5 bases). This CDR3 region has 14 residues. Germline V CDR1 and CDR2: SGHRS, YFSETQ. The V and J ends lost 0 bases and 7 bases respectively, with 8 bases between them. DNA for the CDR3: TGCGCCAGCAGCTTGGCGAAGGGGAATTCACCCCTCCACTTT. It specifies CASSLAKGNSPLHF.

This rearrangement joins TRBV3-1 (or the pseudogene TRBV3-2) to TRBJ1-3; 10 nucleotides align to TRBD1. Per the germline V gene, CDR1 is LGHDT and CDR2 is YNNKEL (reference sequence). The CDR3 is 19 amino acids. J lost 2 bases, V lost 0 bases, and 10 bases had no gene match. This CDR3 is CASSQDSRTGGTAGNTIYF. CDR3 DNA sequence: TGTGCCAGCAGCCAAGATTCCCGGACAGGGGGAACGGCTGGAAACACCATATATTTT.

The V call is TRBV7-9, the J call TRBJ2-5, with 8 positions matching TRBD1. The CDR3 is made up of 14 amino acids. Germline V gene lookup returns CDR1 SEHNR and CDR2 FQNEAQ (reference sequence). Trimming at V came to 8 bases and at J to 4 bases, leaving 9 bases not matched to a gene. The CDR3 DNA follows: TGTGCCAGCGGGAGCAGGGGGCGAAGAGAGACCCAGTACTTC. This gives the protein CASGSRGRRETQYF.

The genes are TRBV9 and TRBJ2-3, with 8 positions matching TRBD2. The junction had 14 bases not matched to a gene; V was cut back by 4 bases and J by 7 bases. The CDR3 has 16 amino acids. Germline loops: CDR1 SGDLS, CDR2 YYNGEE. The CDR3 coding sequence is TGTGCCAGCAGCACCGGGGGGGCCGACCTCGCATATACGCAGTATTTT. The encoded protein is CASSTGGADLAYTQYF.

The chain joins TRBV6-1 to TRBJ2-7, with a weak D call TRBD1 (7 bases). The CDR3 extends over 15 amino acids. V was pared by 3 bases and J by 6 bases, with 18 bases between. Germline CDR1 and CDR2: MNHNS and SASEGT. The CDR3 protein is CASSEDRNMGLEQYF. The CDR3 nucleotides are TGTGCCAGCAGTGAGGACAGGAACATGGGACTCGAGCAGTACTTC.